What follows are 29 T cell receptor beta chains derived from one specimen sequenced in a study of blood T cell repertoires in COVID-19. Measured with immunoSEQ multiplex PCR; TCRdb has only the in-frame clones, and not every one. Of about 73,000 clones listed, more than 70% are singletons. Sequencing used peripheral blood. The origin of the receptors is a man aged 45-60 years with active COVID-19.

The chain uses TRBV25-1 and TRBJ2-5, with a weak D call TRBD1 (6 bases). Germline CDR1 and CDR2: MGHDK and SYGVNS. The CDR3 runs to 13 residues. With 8 bases removed from V and 2 bases from J, the gap between germline ends came to 12 bases. The CDR3 region has the DNA TGTGCCAGCCGAGGGGACATACAAGAGACCCAGTACTTC. Its translation: CASRGDIQETQYF.

The CDR3, as DNA: TGTGCCAGCAGCTTGGAGCGGGAGGCGTCGCAGTATTTT. Residues: CASSLEREASQYF. The V gene is TRBV7-3, the J gene TRBJ2-3, with TRBD2 matching over 9 bases. The CDR3 sequence is 13 residues long. The V gene's germline CDR1 is SGHTA and CDR2 FQGTGA. V was pared by 3 bases and J by 10 bases, with 5 bases of the junction left unmatched.

The chain recombines TRBV4-1 with TRBJ1-1; TRBD1 agrees at 8 bases. Germline trimming cut 0 bases from V and 6 bases from J; bases unmatched to any gene: 9. CDR3 length: 16 amino acids. In germline, CDR1 is MGHRA, CDR2 YSYEKL. The CDR3, as DNA: TGCGCCAGCAGCCAAGAATCCAGGGGGCGCCTCCCTGAAGCTTTCTTT. Translated, it gives CASSQESRGRLPEAFF.

V gene TRBV4-1 combines with J gene TRBJ2-3; 11 nucleotides agree with TRBD2. Germline CDR1 and CDR2: MGHRA and YSYEKL. The CDR3 has 16 amino acids. V lost 0 bases to trimming and J lost 3 bases; unmatched junction nucleotides: 2. CDR3 bases: TGCGCCAGCAGCCAAGATCGGACTAGCGGGACAGATACGCAGTATTTT. Amino acids: CASSQDRTSGTDTQYF.

V gene TRBV3-1 (or the pseudogene TRBV3-2) combines with J gene TRBJ1-2, with a tentative D call TRBD1 (5 bases). The CDR3 runs to 13 residues. Trimming stripped 0 bases from V and 14 bases from J, with 16 bases between. CDR1 LGHDT and CDR2 YNNKEL come from the germline V gene (reference sequence). CDR3 residues: CASSQERRGSLTF. The CDR3 DNA reads TGTGCCAGCAGCCAAGAACGGAGGGGTTCGCTGACCTTC.

On this clone itself: The identical CDR3 is also encoded by other nucleotide sequences in the sample. The chain is built from TRBV18 and TRBJ1-4, with D hard to call. CDR1 KGHSH and CDR2 LQKENI come from the germline V gene. V lost 2 bases and J lost 4, with 8 bases in between. The CDR3 is 14 amino acids. CDR3 sequence reads: CASSPGRGNEKLFF. The CDR3 coding sequence is TGTGCCAGCTCACCAGGGCGTGGTAATGAAAAACTGTTTTTT.

The genes are TRBV28 and TRBJ2-7, with TRBD1 matching over 12 bases. Germline values: CDR1 MDHEN, CDR2 SYDVKM. This CDR3 has 14 amino acids. V shed 3 bases and J 6 bases; nucleotides not matched to a gene: 3. CDR3 DNA sequence: TGTGCCAGCAGTTTTCGGGACAGGGGGCGCGAGCAGTACTTC. Its protein product is CASSFRDRGREQYF.

The V call is TRBV29-1, the J call TRBJ1-2; D is unclear. CDR1 SQVTM and CDR2 ANQGSEA come from the germline V gene. The CDR3 covers 12 residues. V was cut by 4 bases and J by 2 bases, with 8 bases left in between. CDR3 bases: TGCAGCGTTGGAGAACACAACTATGGCTACACCTTC. Its protein product is CSVGEHNYGYTF. The variable domain in full, with the rest retrieved from reference TRBV29-1 and TRBJ1-2, is SAVISQKPSRDICQRGTSLTIQCQVDSQVTMMFWYRQQPGQSLTLIATANQGSEATYESGFVIDKFPISRPNLTFSTLTVSNMSPEDSSIYLCSVGEHNYGYTFGSGTRLTVV.

The V and J genes are TRBV7-2 and TRBJ2-5; 7 bases map to TRBD2. Germline CDR1 and CDR2: SGHTA and FQGNSA. The CDR3 runs 14 residues. The V segment lost 5 bases and the J segment 6 bases; nucleotides outside the gene matches: 9. CDR3 in amino acids: CASSPRTGGKTQYF. In nucleotides, the CDR3 is TGTGCCAGCAGCCCCCGGACGGGGGGAAAGACCCAGTACTTC.

The V gene is TRBV9, the J gene TRBJ2-1; 9 bases agree with TRBD2. CDR3 length: 18 amino acids. With 3 bases clipped from V and 5 bases from J, the junction kept 15 bases outside the gene matches. The germline V gene encodes CDR1 SGDLS and CDR2 YYNGEE. The CDR3 DNA follows: TGTGCCAGCAGCGGGATTCCGCGCGGCGGGAGGGATGACAATGAGCAGTTCTTC. It specifies CASSGIPRGGRDDNEQFF.

The chain joins TRBV28 to TRBJ1-5, with 9 bases identical to TRBD1. Per germline, CDR1 MDHEN and CDR2 SYDVKM. V shed 3 bases and J 6 bases; nucleotides not matched to a gene: 6. The CDR3 is made up of 15 amino acids. DNA for the CDR3: TGTGCCAGCAGTTTGGCACAGGGGGCGAGTCAGCCCCAGCATTTT. Protein product: CASSLAQGASQPQHF.

The chain couples TRBV7-2 to TRBJ1-4; D is unresolved. Per the germline V gene, CDR1 is SGHTA and CDR2 is FQGNSA. Between the trimmed V and J ends, which lost 1 base and 6 bases, there was a span of 6 bases. The CDR3 has 13 residues. CDR3 sequence: CASSLGGHEKLFF. The DNA for the CDR3 is TGTGCCAGCAGCTTAGGAGGGCATGAAAAACTGTTTTTT.

In its sample, this clone was seen a few times. The J gene is TRBJ2-3, the V gene TRBV5-8; 8 nucleotides line up with TRBD2. The CDR3 totals 15 residues. The V segment lost 1 base and the J segment 5 bases; nucleotides outside the gene matches: 6. The V gene's germline CDR1 is SGHTS and CDR2 YDEGEE. The CDR3 loop is CASSLWLAGRDTQYF. The DNA of the CDR3 is TGTGCCAGCAGCTTGTGGTTAGCGGGAAGAGATACGCAGTATTTT.

The chain uses TRBV30 and TRBJ2-7; 8 bases line up with TRBD1. This CDR3 is built from 12 residues. Germline lookup yields CDR1 GTSNPN and CDR2 SVGIG (reference sequence). J gave up 7 bases and V 2 bases, and 4 bases lay outside the gene matches. CDR3 sequence reads: CAWSRQGYEQYF. The CDR3 DNA reads TGTGCCTGGAGTCGACAGGGGTATGAGCAGTACTTC. The complete variable domain, with remaining parts taken from reference TRBV30 and TRBJ2-7, reads SQTIHQWPATLVQPVGSPLSLECTVEGTSNPNLYWYRQAAGRGLQLLFYSVGIGQISSEVPQNLSASRPQDRQFILSSKKLLLSDSGFYLCAWSRQGYEQYFGPGTRLTVT.

The rearrangement links TRBV28 to TRBJ1-1; D is ambiguous. V lost 6 bases and J lost 1, with 6 bases in between. The CDR3 spans 12 residues. Germline lookup yields CDR1 MDHEN and CDR2 SYDVKM. CDR3 region: CASRAENTEAFF. CDR3 coding DNA: TGTGCCAGCAGGGCGGAGAACACTGAAGCTTTCTTT.

V usage is TRBV5-1 and J usage is TRBJ2-1; D is uncertain. This CDR3 is built from 15 residues. V was shortened by 4 bases and J by 5 bases, with 16 bases between the two germline ends. In germline, CDR1 is SGHRS, CDR2 YFSETQ. The CDR3 sequence: CASSPVEADDNEQFF. The CDR3 DNA follows: TGCGCCAGCAGCCCGGTCGAGGCTGATGACAATGAGCAGTTCTTC.

The V gene is TRBV19, the J gene TRBJ2-7; tentative D call: TRBD2 (6 bases). Germline V lookup: CDR1 LNHDA, CDR2 SQIVND (reference sequence). The CDR3 covers 13 residues. V was cut by 6 bases and J by 6 bases, with 15 bases left in between. The CDR3 DNA follows: TGTGCCAGTAGCAGGAGGGAGGTTGCCGAGCAGTACTTC. It translates to CASSRREVAEQYF.

This chain links TRBV7-2 with TRBJ2-1, with D possibly TRBD2 on 6 matching bases. CDR3 length: 15 amino acids. Germline V gives CDR1 SGHTA, CDR2 FQGNSA. V was cut by 3 bases and J by 5 bases, with 14 bases left in between. The DNA for the CDR3 is TGTGCCAGCAGCTTTTCCGGACTACATGACAATGAGCAGTTCTTC. Its protein is CASSFSGLHDNEQFF.

The chain combines TRBV6-4 with TRBJ1-1; D may be TRBD1 (6 bases). CDR1 and CDR2 from the germline V gene are MRHNA and SNTAGT. This CDR3 spans 12 amino acids. V lost 4 bases and J 7 bases, leaving 10 bases between the germline ends. This chain's CDR3 is CASSVEGVEAFF. The CDR3 bases are TGTGCCAGCAGTGTAGAGGGGGTTGAAGCTTTCTTT.

CDR3 nucleotides: TGTGCCAGCAGCTTAGCTAGCGGGATGGCGAATGAGCAGTTCTTC. Translation gives CASSLASGMANEQFF. This rearrangement joins TRBV7-3 to TRBJ2-1, with 9 bases that match TRBD2. The CDR3 sequence is 15 residues long. The germline gives CDR1 SGHTA, CDR2 FQGTGA. Losses at the gene ends were 2 bases for V and 7 bases for J; bases not matched to a gene: 6.

The rearrangement joins TRBV5-8 to TRBJ1-3, with 9 bases aligning to TRBD1. Trimming took 6 bases from V and 1 from J; bases not matched to a gene: 8. This CDR3 region has 16 residues. Germline loops: CDR1 SGHTS, CDR2 YDEGEE. The CDR3 spells CASILTGTGSGNTIYF. The CDR3 nucleotides are TGTGCCAGCATCCTCACCGGGACAGGGTCTGGAAACACCATATATTTT.

This clone was detected many times. V gene TRBV20-1 combines with J gene TRBJ2-2; TRBD2 matches 11 bases. Per the germline V gene, CDR1 is DFQATT and CDR2 is SNEGSKA (reference sequence). With V trimmed by 6 bases and J by 7 bases, 10 bases remained unmatched. This CDR3 is 15 amino acids long. The CDR3 coding sequence is TGCAGTGCCAGTCCTCTAGCGGGAGGCGACGGGGAGCTGTTTTTT. Residues: CSASPLAGGDGELFF.

The rearrangement joins TRBV7-9 to TRBJ1-4; D is unresolved. V shed 6 bases and J shed 8 bases, with 10 bases lying between them. Per the germline V gene, CDR1 is SEHNR and CDR2 is FQNEAQ (reference sequence). The CDR3 is made up of 12 amino acids. CDR3 nucleotides: TGTGCCAGCAGTTTCCGTCTGGAAAAACTGTTTTTT. Protein sequence: CASSFRLEKLFF.

The J gene is TRBJ1-4, the V gene TRBV7-9, with unresolved D. Germline CDR1 reads SEHNR; CDR2 reads FQNEAQ (reference sequence). The CDR3 covers 14 residues. V was clipped by 5 bases and J by 8 bases, with 15 bases between them. The CDR3 DNA sequence: TGTGCCAGCAGCGCCTCGGGAGGAGGCGAAAAACTGTTTTTT. Its translation: CASSASGGGEKLFF. The full variable domain, rest sourced from reference TRBV7-9 and TRBJ1-4, is DTGVSQNPRHKITKRGQNVTFRCDPISEHNRLYWYRQTLGQGPEFLTYFQNEAQLEKSRLLSDRFSAERPKGSFSTLEIQRTEQGDSAMYLCASSASGGGEKLFFGSGTQLSVL.

This chain links TRBV5-1 with TRBJ2-7, with 7 bases fitting TRBD1. V shed 4 bases and J 5 bases; nucleotides not matched to a gene: 6. The germline gives CDR1 SGHRS, CDR2 YFSETQ. The CDR3 is made up of 13 amino acids. CDR3: CASSPGTDDEQYF. Here the CDR3 DNA reads TGCGCCAGCAGCCCCGGGACAGACGACGAGCAGTACTTC.

The chain couples TRBV6-5 to TRBJ1-1, with 8 bases identical to TRBD1. The CDR3 covers 15 residues. From germline, CDR1 is MNHEY and CDR2 SVGAGI. V was clipped by 5 bases and J by 4 bases; unmatched bases: 9. CDR3 residues: CASSTQGAVSTEAFF. The CDR3 DNA follows: TGTGCCAGCAGTACTCAGGGGGCCGTTAGCACTGAAGCTTTCTTT.

The genes are TRBV9 and TRBJ2-3; 11 bases align to TRBD2. CDR3 length: 15 residues. J gave up 3 bases and V 3 bases, and 3 bases lay outside the gene matches. Germline CDR1 and CDR2: SGDLS and YYNGEE. CDR3 amino acids: CASSGGTSGTDTQYF. The CDR3 DNA reads TGTGCCAGCAGCGGAGGGACTAGCGGAACAGATACGCAGTATTTT.

This chain joins TRBV5-1 and TRBJ2-5; 8 bases are shared with TRBD2. After removal of 0 bases from V and 4 bases from J, the junction contained 5 bases not matched to a gene. CDR3 length equals 15 residues. CDR1 and CDR2 from the germline V gene are SGHRS and YFSETQ. The CDR3 DNA is TGCGCCAGCAGCTTGGACGCGGGGGGTGGAGAGACCCAGTACTTC. It is translated as CASSLDAGGGETQYF.

V usage is TRBV15 and J usage is TRBJ2-2; maybe TRBD1 (6 bases). The CDR3 has 16 residues. V dropped 0 bases and J dropped 2 bases, with 10 bases sitting between them. In germline, CDR1 is LNHNV, CDR2 YYDKDF (reference sequence). CDR3 coding DNA: TGTGCCACCAGCAGAGAGCCGGGACAAAACACCGGGGAGCTGTTTTTT. Amino acid sequence: CATSREPGQNTGELFF.